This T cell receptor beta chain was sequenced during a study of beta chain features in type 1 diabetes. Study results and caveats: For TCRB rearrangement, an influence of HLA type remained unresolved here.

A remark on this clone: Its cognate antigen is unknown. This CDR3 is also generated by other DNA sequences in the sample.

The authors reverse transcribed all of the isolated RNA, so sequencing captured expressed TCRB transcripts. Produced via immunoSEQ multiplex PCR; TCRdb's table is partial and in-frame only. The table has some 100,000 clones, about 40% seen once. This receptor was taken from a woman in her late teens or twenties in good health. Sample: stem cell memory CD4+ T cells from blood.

The CDR3 DNA is TGTGCCAGCTCACCAGCGGGCAATCAGCCCCAGCATTTT. Translating it yields CASSPAGNQPQHF. The rearrangement links TRBV18 to TRBJ1-5; unclear D gene. Germline V gene sequence: CDR1 KGHSH, CDR2 LQKENI. Trimming stripped 2 bases from V and 2 bases from J, with 4 bases between. The CDR3 covers 13 residues.